One sample yielded the 4 T cell receptor beta chains listed below, sequenced in a study of cytomegalovirus exposure and HLA in healthy donors. PCR was performed using 60 Vbeta and 13 Jbeta primers. The method was immunoSEQ multiplex PCR; TCRdb's version includes in-frame clones alone and lacks a portion of them. The sample carries around 200,000 clones, roughly four fifths recorded once. Sequenced sample: PBMCs. The receptors originated from a woman aged 45-59 years in good health and CMV-seropositive.

The chain combines TRBV29-1 with TRBJ1-2; 10 bases are shared with TRBD1. Germline CDR1 and CDR2: SQVTM and ANQGSEA. With V trimmed by 6 bases and J by 6 bases, 7 bases remained unmatched. CDR3 length: 13 residues. CDR3 bases: TGCAGCGTGGGGGACAGGGGTGGAGATGGCTACACCTTC. Its translation is CSVGDRGGDGYTF.

This clone was seen only once. V usage is TRBV6-6 and J usage is TRBJ1-2, with 12 bases lining up with TRBD1. The CDR3 spans 14 residues. V lost 6 bases and J lost 3; bases outside the gene matches: 2. Germline CDR1 reads MNHNY; CDR2 reads SVGAGI (reference sequence). CDR3 loop: CASRRDRGHYGYTF. Here the CDR3 DNA reads TGTGCCAGCAGGCGGGACAGGGGGCACTATGGCTACACCTTC.

This clone appeared a few times. The CDR3 is CASSQTGVEQYF. In nucleotides, the CDR3 is TGTGCCAGCAGCCAAACAGGGGTCGAGCAGTACTTC. V usage is TRBV6-5 and J usage is TRBJ2-7, with 7 bases matching TRBD1. Per germline, CDR1 MNHEY and CDR2 SVGAGI. The CDR3 extends over 12 amino acids. V was pared by 6 bases and J by 6 bases, with 5 bases of the junction left unmatched.

This chain connects TRBV7-2 to TRBJ1-2; TRBD1 agrees at 10 bases. The CDR3 length is 15 residues. Germline V gives CDR1 SGHTA, CDR2 FQGNSA. With 3 bases clipped from V and 4 bases from J, the junction kept 5 bases outside the gene matches. CDR3 nucleotide sequence: TGTGCCAGCAGCTTGGGGACAGGGGCGAGCTATGGCTACACCTTC. Translated, it gives CASSLGTGASYGYTF.